This passage covers 2 T cell receptor beta chains from one sample sequenced in a study of blood T cells in healthy people across ages. Combining a sample-barcoded 5' primer with a J-beta primer mix, a second PCR ran for roughly 6 to 12 cycles. Via MiXCR, TCRdb re-called the 5' RACE reads, giving one row per CDR3 protein. The table lists around 650,000 distinct CDR3 sequences, roughly 32% of them singletons. The sequencing sample was made of blood. The receptors were gathered from a woman older than 75 in good health.

This clonotype was observed a handful of times. A read error may produce the germline difference seen at one junction end. The DNA for the CDR3 is TGCGCCAGCAGCCAAGTGAGCTATTCGGCAGCACCTGAAACTTTCTTT. Its protein is CASSQVSYSAAPETFF. This chain connects TRBV4-1 to TRBJ1-1; D call uncertain. Germline V gene sequence: CDR1 MGHRA, CDR2 YSYEKL. The length of the CDR3 is 16 residues.

This clonotype was counted only a few times. Sequence at one end of the junction differs from germline and may be a read error. The chain couples TRBV24-1 to TRBJ2-3; D is possibly TRBD2 (5 bases). CDR3 size: 11 residues. Germline V lookup: CDR1 KGHDR, CDR2 SFDVKD. CDR3 sequence (DNA): TGTACCACCAGCCGGGGAGATACGCAGTATTTT. Translating gives CTTSRGDTQYF.